A selection of T cell receptor beta chains follows, all from one sample in a study of shared clonotypes between healthy human individuals. Sequenced by immunoSEQ multiplex PCR; TCRdb stores in-frame clones only, minus some. Of around 1.1 million clones listed, 75% to 85% are singletons. Sequencing input: memory CD4+ T cells from PBMCs. These receptors were taken from a man aged 18 to 35 in good health. Some clones in this sample may be carry-over from other donors' samples. Both conserved end residues are part of each CDR3. D genes are given only for firm matches. Clone size is not always given. Where it is, it says once, few, many or a class for expanded clones.

cdr3_aa: CASKPPRGHYYEQYF
cdr3_nt: TGTGCCAGCAAACCCCCAAGGGGACACTACTACGAGCAGTACTTC
v_call: TRBV6-5
j_call: TRBJ2-7
clone_size: -
d_call: -

cdr3_aa: CASSDPGRAYEQYF
cdr3_nt: TGTGCCAGCAGTGATCCGGGACGGGCCTACGAGCAGTACTTC
v_call: TRBV6-8
j_call: TRBJ2-7
clone_size: -
d_call: -

cdr3_aa: CAGLGQVNTGELFF
cdr3_nt: TGTGCCGGATTGGGACAGGTCAACACCGGGGAGCTGTTTTTT
v_call: TRBV2
j_call: TRBJ2-2
clone_size: once
d_call: TRBD1

cdr3_aa: CASSELAGGPSEQYF
cdr3_nt: TGCGCCAGCAGTGAGCTTGCGGGAGGCCCGTCCGAGCAGTACTTC
v_call: TRBV10-1
j_call: TRBJ2-7
clone_size: -
d_call: TRBD2

cdr3_aa: CASSLSPGQTSSFYGYTF
cdr3_nt: TGCGCCAGCAGCTTGTCTCCGGGACAGACATCCTCGTTCTATGGCTACACCTTC
v_call: TRBV5-1
j_call: TRBJ1-2
clone_size: -
d_call: TRBD1

cdr3_aa: CASSSTFGGRPYEQYF
cdr3_nt: TGTGCCAGCAGCTCCACCTTCGGCGGGAGACCCTACGAGCAGTACTTC
v_call: TRBV5-4
j_call: TRBJ2-7
clone_size: once
d_call: TRBD2

cdr3_aa: CASSEYILSGKQFF
cdr3_nt: TGTGCCAGCAGTGAATATATTCTGTCGGGGAAGCAGTTCTTC
v_call: TRBV25-1
j_call: TRBJ2-1
clone_size: -
d_call: -

cdr3_aa: CASSYAAGMNEQFF
cdr3_nt: TGTGCCAGCAGTTACGCGGCAGGGATGAATGAGCAGTTCTTC
v_call: TRBV6-5
j_call: TRBJ2-1
clone_size: few
d_call: -

cdr3_aa: CASSRRAGVYNEQFF
cdr3_nt: TGTGCCAGCAGTCGTAGAGCGGGAGTCTACAATGAGCAGTTCTTC
v_call: TRBV25-1
j_call: TRBJ2-1
clone_size: -
d_call: TRBD2

cdr3_aa: CASSLSFDPGELFF
cdr3_nt: TGTGCCAGCAGTTTATCGTTTGACCCCGGGGAGCTGTTTTTT
v_call: TRBV27
j_call: TRBJ2-2
clone_size: -
d_call: -

cdr3_aa: CASSQRQGAGGYTF
cdr3_nt: TGCGCCAGCAGCCAAAGACAGGGGGCAGGAGGCTACACCTTC
v_call: TRBV5-1
j_call: TRBJ1-2
clone_size: -
d_call: TRBD1

cdr3_aa: CASSPRRGNYGYTF
cdr3_nt: TGTGCCAGCAGCCCCCGGAGGGGAAACTATGGCTACACCTTC
v_call: TRBV7-2
j_call: TRBJ1-2
clone_size: -
d_call: -

cdr3_aa: CASSPRFGDTSRGYGYTF
cdr3_nt: TGTGCCAGCAGCCCCCGCTTCGGGGACACTTCACGCGGCTATGGCTACACCTTC
v_call: TRBV7-2
j_call: TRBJ1-2
clone_size: few
d_call: -

cdr3_aa: CATFSEQRYEQYF
cdr3_nt: TGTGCCACCTTCTCGGAACAGAGATACGAGCAGTACTTC
v_call: TRBV6-5
j_call: TRBJ2-7
clone_size: many
d_call: -

cdr3_aa: CASSEGGGLATNEKLFF
cdr3_nt: TGTGCCAGCAGTGAAGGCGGGGGACTGGCAACTAATGAAAAACTGTTTTTT
v_call: TRBV2
j_call: TRBJ1-4
clone_size: -
d_call: -

cdr3_aa: CAWTPQGAGTEAFF
cdr3_nt: TGTGCCTGGACCCCACAGGGGGCAGGAACTGAAGCTTTCTTT
v_call: TRBV30
j_call: TRBJ1-1
clone_size: -
d_call: TRBD1

cdr3_aa: CASTPPGISTDTQYF
cdr3_nt: TGTGCCAGTACCCCACCCGGGATTAGTACAGATACGCAGTATTTT
v_call: TRBV19
j_call: TRBJ2-3
clone_size: -
d_call: -

cdr3_aa: CASGGLPTKLFF
cdr3_nt: TGTGCCAGCGGGGGACTCCCCACAAAGCTGTTTTTT
v_call: TRBV27
j_call: TRBJ2-2
clone_size: many
d_call: -

cdr3_aa: CASSYSSGAYEQYF
cdr3_nt: TGTGCCAGCAGTTACTCGTCAGGGGCCTACGAGCAGTACTTC
v_call: TRBV6-5
j_call: TRBJ2-7
clone_size: -
d_call: -

cdr3_aa: CASSNPRDMNTEAFF
cdr3_nt: TGTGCCAGTAGTAACCCCAGAGACATGAACACTGAAGCTTTCTTT
v_call: TRBV19
j_call: TRBJ1-1
clone_size: -
d_call: -

cdr3_aa: CASSSLYRDEQYF
cdr3_nt: TGTGCCAGCAGCTCCCTGTACCGGGACGAGCAGTACTTC
v_call: TRBV7-2
j_call: TRBJ2-7
clone_size: once
d_call: -